The rows below give T cell receptor beta chains drawn from one sample of a study of long-term antiretroviral therapy in people with HIV. Sequenced by immunoSEQ multiplex PCR; TCRdb stores in-frame clones only, minus some. Of tens of thousands of clones in the sample, 75% to 85% were seen once. The material was unsorted PBMCs, obtained 3 years after starting antiretroviral therapy. These receptors originate from a man in his forties or fifties with HIV. Each CDR3 is given without its conserved first and last residue. Each record gives: V gene, J gene, CDR3 protein.

TRBV2	TRBJ2-7	ARNTLNAPYEQY
TRBV5-4	TRBJ2-3	ASSAGLAGVSTDTQY
TRBV5-1	TRBJ1-2	ASSRGEVEGYT
TRBV30	TRBJ1-5	AWSYHGGRQPQH
TRBV11-2	TRBJ1-1	ASSLDSVNTEAF
TRBV4-1	TRBJ1-5	ASSPRITGDNQPQH
TRBV10-1	TRBJ1-1	ASRFSMNTEAF
TRBV19	TRBJ2-1	ASSLRALRDEQF
TRBV7-2	TRBJ1-1	ASSYGWTEAF
TRBV19	TRBJ1-2	ASSRGQNYGYT
TRBV6-1	TRBJ2-7	ASSVTSGSIHEQY
TRBV11-2	TRBJ2-5	ASSPNRGRQETQY
TRBV11-2	TRBJ2-7	ASSLDTGLYEQY
TRBV27	TRBJ1-4	ASSIWTGAEKLF
TRBV5-1	TRBJ1-2	ASSVSDRSYGYT
TRBV29-1	TRBJ2-1	SVEPRDRENYNEQF
TRBV7-6	TRBJ1-4	ASSPGTAGKLF
TRBV2	TRBJ2-1	ASSDKLAYHNEQF
TRBV2	TRBJ1-1	ASSEYRGETEAF
TRBV11-2	TRBJ1-5	ASSLDGGPSNQPQH
TRBV5-1	TRBJ2-1	ASSLSSVGEQF
TRBV13	TRBJ2-1	ASSLVVSSRSYNEQF
TRBV28	TRBJ2-1	ASSFSLIVTDPSTF
TRBV5-1	TRBJ2-7	ASSLLGGHYEQY
TRBV4-3	TRBJ2-7	ASSQKTAGSSYEQY
TRBV27	TRBJ2-7	ASSLVGAAYEQY
TRBV6-5	TRBJ2-7	ASSYSGLWEQY
TRBV21-1	TRBJ2-7	AQVGEQY
TRBV7-9	TRBJ2-7	ASSRGQGAQYEQY
TRBV5-1	TRBJ2-7	ASSLASAGISYEQY
TRBV28	TRBJ1-2	AATTLGNYGYT
TRBV27	TRBJ1-5	ASSPIRLTGNQPQH
TRBV5-1	TRBJ2-2	ASSLVSGKPLELF
TRBV7-6	TRBJ2-7	ASSLGGPYEQY
TRBV6-6	TRBJ2-1	ACSSGTGVNEQF
TRBV4-1	TRBJ2-7	ASSQATGTGLSEQY
TRBV7-2	TRBJ2-1	ASSLVGQGYNEQF
TRBV4-1	TRBJ1-1	ASSSQGYSSTEAF
TRBV28	TRBJ1-2	ASSRQLNYGYT
TRBV28	TRBJ1-5	ASSFTQGAGNQPQH
TRBV7-6	TRBJ2-1	ASSKRSNEQF
TRBV10-1	TRBJ2-3	ASSEGVITDTQY
TRBV6-5	TRBJ1-2	ASSSADNYGYT
TRBV27	TRBJ2-1	ASSPLAGGRDEQF
TRBV9	TRBJ2-7	ASSVVRVYEQY
TRBV6-6	TRBJ1-5	ASSDRGIGNQPQH
TRBV2	TRBJ1-1	ASSEGLVIGHTEAF
TRBV7-8	TRBJ2-7	ASSPTGVQSYEQY
TRBV18	TRBJ2-3	ASSPSTDTQY
TRBV2	TRBJ2-2	ASSEYANTGELF
TRBV28	TRBJ2-3	ASSLEYRESGTDTQY
TRBV6-5	TRBJ1-2	ASSYSIQGTWGYT
TRBV6-4	TRBJ1-6	ASSDSQGEYSPLH
TRBV10-3	TRBJ2-7	AISTSGPTYEQY
TRBV4-1	TRBJ2-7	ASSQRTGGLYEQY
TRBV6-4	TRBJ1-3	ASLWGYGNTIY
TRBV11-3	TRBJ2-5	ASSPGTGAETQY
TRBV28	TRBJ1-2	ASLKTGRFYGYT
TRBV7-6	TRBJ2-3	ASSPGGTLTLDTQY